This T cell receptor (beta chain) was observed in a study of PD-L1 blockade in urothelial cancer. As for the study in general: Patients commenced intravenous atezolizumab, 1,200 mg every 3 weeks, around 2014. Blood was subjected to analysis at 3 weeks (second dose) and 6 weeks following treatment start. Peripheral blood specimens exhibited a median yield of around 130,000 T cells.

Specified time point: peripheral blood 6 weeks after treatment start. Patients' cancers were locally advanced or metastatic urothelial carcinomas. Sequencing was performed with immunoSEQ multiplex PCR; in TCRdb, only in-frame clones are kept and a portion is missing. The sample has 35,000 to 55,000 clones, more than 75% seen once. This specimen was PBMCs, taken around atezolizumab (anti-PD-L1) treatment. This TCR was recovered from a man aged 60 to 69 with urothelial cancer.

The CDR3 DNA sequence: TGTGCCAGCAGTTTATACTCGGAGGACACTGAAGCTTTCTTT. It specifies CASSLYSEDTEAFF. The V and J genes are TRBV27 and TRBJ1-1, with D unclear. V lost 1 base to trimming and J lost 3 bases, with 9 bases between them. Germline V gene data show CDR1 as MNHEY and CDR2 as SMNVEV (reference sequence). The CDR3 spans 14 residues.